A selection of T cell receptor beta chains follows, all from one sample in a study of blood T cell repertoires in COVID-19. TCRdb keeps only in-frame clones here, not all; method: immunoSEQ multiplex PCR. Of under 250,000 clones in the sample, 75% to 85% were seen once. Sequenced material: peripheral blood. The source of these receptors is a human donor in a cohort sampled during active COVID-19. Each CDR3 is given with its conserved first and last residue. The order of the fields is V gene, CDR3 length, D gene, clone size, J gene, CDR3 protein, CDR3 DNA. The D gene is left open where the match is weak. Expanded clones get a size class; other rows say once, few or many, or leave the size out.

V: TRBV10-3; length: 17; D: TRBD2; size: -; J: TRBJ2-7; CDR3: CAISEGVRLAVNYEQYF; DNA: TGTGCCATCAGTGAGGGGGTCAGACTAGCGGTAAACTACGAGCAGTACTTC
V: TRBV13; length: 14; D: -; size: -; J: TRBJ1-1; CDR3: CASSLRGGNTEAFF; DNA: TGTGCCAGCAGCTTAAGGGGGGGTAACACTGAAGCTTTCTTT
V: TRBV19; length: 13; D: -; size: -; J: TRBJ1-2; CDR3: CASSPGTPRGYTF; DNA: TGTGCCAGTAGTCCCGGGACTCCCAGGGGCTACACCTTC
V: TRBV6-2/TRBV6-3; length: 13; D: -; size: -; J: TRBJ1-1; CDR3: CASSYITGTEAFF; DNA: TGTGCCAGCAGTTATATTACGGGAACTGAAGCTTTCTTT
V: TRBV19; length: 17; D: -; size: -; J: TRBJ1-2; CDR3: CASSINAAGTINYGYTF; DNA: TGTGCCAGTAGTATAAATGCTGCGGGGACTATTAACTATGGCTACACCTTC
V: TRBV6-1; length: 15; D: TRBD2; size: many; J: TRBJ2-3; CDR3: CASSEKSGGANTQYF; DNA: TGTGCCAGCAGTGAAAAAAGCGGGGGGGCAAATACGCAGTATTTT
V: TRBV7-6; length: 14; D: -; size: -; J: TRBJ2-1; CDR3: CASSLAGAYNEQFF; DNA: TGTGCCAGCAGCTTGGCGGGGGCCTATAATGAGCAGTTCTTC
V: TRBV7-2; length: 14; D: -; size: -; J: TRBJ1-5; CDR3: CASSLGGGRQPQHF; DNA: TGTGCCAGCAGCTTAGGCGGGGGACGCCAGCCCCAGCATTTT
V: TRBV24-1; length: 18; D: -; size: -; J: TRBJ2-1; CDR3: CARRTGVSSGTFYNEQFF; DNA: TGTGCCCGCCGGACAGGGGTGTCTAGCGGGACTTTCTACAATGAGCAGTTCTTC
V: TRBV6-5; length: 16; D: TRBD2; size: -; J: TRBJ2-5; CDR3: CASSLAGTSGVETQYF; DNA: TGTGCCAGCAGTTTAGCCGGGACTAGCGGGGTAGAGACCCAGTACTTC
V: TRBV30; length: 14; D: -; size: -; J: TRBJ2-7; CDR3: CAWSFGTTSYEQYF; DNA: TGTGCCTGGAGTTTCGGGACAACTTCCTACGAGCAGTACTTC
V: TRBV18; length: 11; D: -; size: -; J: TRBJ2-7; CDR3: CASSPNYEQYF; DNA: TGTGCCAGCTCACCCAATTACGAGCAGTACTTC
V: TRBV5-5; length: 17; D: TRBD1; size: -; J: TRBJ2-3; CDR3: CASNPLKTGGFTDTQYF; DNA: TGTGCCAGCAACCCACTTAAGACAGGGGGATTCACAGATACGCAGTATTTT
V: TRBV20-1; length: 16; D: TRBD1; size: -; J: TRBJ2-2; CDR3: CSASRPTTGGTGELFF; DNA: TGCAGTGCTAGTAGGCCTACCACAGGGGGCACCGGGGAGCTGTTTTTT
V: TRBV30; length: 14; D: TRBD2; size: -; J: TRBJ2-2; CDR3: CAGWGGTNTGELFF; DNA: TGTGCCGGATGGGGAGGGACGAACACCGGGGAGCTGTTTTTT
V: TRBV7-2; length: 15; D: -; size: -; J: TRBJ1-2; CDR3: CASSLETGPEYGYTF; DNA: TGTGCCAGCAGCTTAGAAACAGGCCCTGAATATGGCTACACCTTC
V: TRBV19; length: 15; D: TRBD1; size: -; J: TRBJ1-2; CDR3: CASSSWAGGDYGYTF; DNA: TGTGCCAGTAGTAGCTGGGCAGGGGGCGACTATGGCTACACCTTC
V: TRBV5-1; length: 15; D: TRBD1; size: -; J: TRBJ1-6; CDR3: CASSLWDRVLSPLHF; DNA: TGCGCCAGCAGCTTATGGGACAGGGTTCTTTCACCCCTCCACTTT
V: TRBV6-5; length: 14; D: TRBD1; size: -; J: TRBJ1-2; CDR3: CASSRLTGAGGYTF; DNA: TGTGCCAGCAGTCGTCTTACAGGGGCGGGAGGCTACACCTTC
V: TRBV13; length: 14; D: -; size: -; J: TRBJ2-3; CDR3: CASSLRQVTDTQYF; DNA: TGTGCCAGCAGCTTAAGGCAGGTCACAGATACGCAGTATTTT